The entry below describes one T cell receptor beta chain. This record belongs to a study of blood T cell repertoires in COVID-19. Study summary: There were acute and convalescent COVID-19 samples, and they came from the United States, Italy and Spain. T cells, B-cell-depleted T cells, or PBMCs supplied cDNA or gDNA.

As processed by the authors: For nucleated cells, counts were estimated from reference gene primer amplification. Sequencing used immunoSEQ multiplex PCR; TCRdb keeps in-frame clones, though not all of them. V, J and clone size were drawn from that table, and D and trimming were deduced from the DNA. The data show tens of thousands of clones, with roughly 83% seen just once and over 2% held by the top ten. Germline loops: CDR1 SGHTA, CDR2 FQGNSA. Trimming left V 5 bases short and J 6 bases short, with 11 bases between. The CDR3 sequence is 13 residues long. The chain recombines TRBV7-2 with TRBJ1-5, with D perhaps matching TRBD1 (6 bases). The specimen sequenced was peripheral blood. The sequence came from an elderly man with active or convalescent COVID-19. In DNA, the CDR3 is TGTGCCAGCAGCAATAGGGGGGGTCAGCCCCAGCATTTT. Translated: CASSNRGGQPQHF.